Reported below is one T cell receptor (beta chain). This entry comes from a study of blood T cell repertoires in COVID-19. Profiling relied on immunoSEQ multiplex PCR, and the TCRdb table lists in-frame clones only, not all of them. This sample has about 52,000 clones, with about 82% found just once. Unmatched junction bases numbered 3, after V lost 4 bases and J lost 1 base. CDR1 and CDR2 from the germline V gene are SGDLS and YYNGEE. The CDR3 contains 15 residues. V usage is TRBV9 and J usage is TRBJ2-2; 8 bases align to TRBD2. The clonotype comes from a woman of 80 years or more with acute or convalescent COVID-19. Sequencing was done on a sample of peripheral blood. Written as DNA, the CDR3 is TGTGCCAGCAGCTTACTAGCGGTGAACACCGGGGAGCTGTTTTTT. The encoded protein is CASSLLAVNTGELFF.